One sample yielded the 9 T cell receptor beta chains listed below, sequenced in a study of regulatory T cells in long-lasting Graves disease. The time point is: newly diagnosed GD, antithyroid drugs for less than 3 months. RNA from PBMCs was the source of the TCR library. Construction of TCR beta libraries relied on iRepertoire HTBI primers and on Arm-PCR targeting CDR3 regions. TCRdb called the multiplex PCR reads again in MiXCR, with one record for every CDR3 protein. The sample has under 300,000 distinct CDR3 sequences, over 20% seen once. This sample comprised peripheral blood mononuclear cells (PBMCs), obtained at new diagnosis, from a patient treated with antithyroid drugs. These receptors came from a female donor with Graves disease.

This clonotype was observed at least ten times. The chain carries TRBV20-1 and TRBJ1-2; 7 bases agree with TRBD1. The CDR3 length is 12 residues. Per germline, CDR1 DFQATT and CDR2 SNEGSKA (reference sequence). With V trimmed by 1 base and J by 7 bases, 3 bases remained unmatched. CDR3 amino acids: CSARVPGGGYTF. CDR3 in DNA: TGCAGTGCTAGAGTCCCAGGGGGTGGCTACACCTTC.

As for this clonotype: This may arise from a read error, as a much more abundant clone is one base away. The chain combines TRBV6-1 with TRBJ1-2, with D hard to call. The germline V gene has CDR1 MNHNS and CDR2 SASEGT. This CDR3 has 12 amino acids. In DNA, the CDR3 is TGTGCCAGCGGTGACGGGTACTATGGCTACACCTTC. Protein product: CASGDGYYGYTF.

This clonotype was detected ten times or more. V gene TRBV20-1 combines with J gene TRBJ1-2, with a weak D call TRBD1 (5 bases). V lost 3 bases and J lost 3, with 8 bases in between. CDR1 is DFQATT, CDR2 SNEGSKA, per germline (reference sequence). This CDR3 contains 12 residues. The CDR3 DNA follows: TGCAGTGCTAGCACAGGAGACTATGGCTACACCTTC. Translated: CSASTGDYGYTF.

Within the sample, this clonotype is medium-sized. The V call is TRBV3-1, the J call TRBJ2-5; D is unresolved. Trimming removed 4 bases at V and 9 bases at J, with 15 bases between. Germline assignment: CDR1 LGHDT and CDR2 YNNKEL (reference sequence). The CDR3 runs to 13 residues. CDR3 protein: CASSPEPNGAQYF. The CDR3 coding sequence is TGTGCCAGCAGCCCGGAGCCAAATGGGGCCCAGTACTTC.

This clonotype has at least ten counts. The chain is built from TRBV7-2 and TRBJ2-3; D not certain. Germline CDR1 reads SGHTA; CDR2 reads FQGNSA. The CDR3 runs to 14 residues. V lost 5 bases and J lost 0, with 9 bases in between. The CDR3 DNA is TGTGCCAGCAGCCCAGAACCTAGCACAGATACGCAGTATTTT. Protein sequence: CASSPEPSTDTQYF.

This clonotype was seen at least ten times. The rearrangement joins TRBV11-2 to TRBJ2-5, with D uncertain. The CDR3 covers 14 residues. The germline gives CDR1 SGHAT, CDR2 FQNNGV. V was cut by 5 bases and J by 1 base, with 11 bases left in between. The CDR3 reads CASSVQLSQETQYF. The CDR3 nucleotides read TGTGCCAGCAGCGTACAACTTTCCCAAGAGACCCAGTACTTC. Filled out from reference TRBV11-2 and TRBJ2-5, the complete variable domain reads EAGVAQSPRYKIIEKRQSVAFWCNPISGHATLYWYQQILGQGPKLLIQFQNNGVVDDSQLPKDRFSAERLKGVDSTLKIQPAKLEDSAVYLCASSVQLSQETQYFGPGTRLLVL.

This clonotype was observed many times. CDR3 DNA sequence: TGTGCCAGCACCCCCGGCCGGGACAGGGGCTCCTACGAGCAGTACTTC. Translating gives CASTPGRDRGSYEQYF. The V call is TRBV6-8, the J call TRBJ2-7; 10 bases fit TRBD1. The V segment lost 7 bases and the J segment 0 bases; nucleotides outside the gene matches: 9. The CDR3 has 16 amino acids. The germline V gene has CDR1 MNHGY and CDR2 SAAAGT.

This clonotype has just a few counts. This rearrangement joins TRBV29-1 to TRBJ1-2; 9 nucleotides line up with TRBD1. The V and J ends lost 6 bases and 13 bases, in that order; junction bases with no gene match: 9. Germline V gene sequence: CDR1 SQVTM, CDR2 ANQGSEA. This CDR3 comprises 11 residues. The CDR3 protein is CSVAGTGFCTF. The CDR3 bases are TGCAGCGTGGCCGGGACAGGGTTTTGCACCTTC.

This sequence joins TRBV7-2 and TRBJ1-2; D is ambiguous. The V and J ends lost 5 bases and 0 bases respectively, with 4 bases between them. The CDR3 is 12 amino acids. Germline V gene lookup returns CDR1 SGHTA and CDR2 FQGNSA. The CDR3 DNA reads as TGTGCCAGCAGCATACCTAACTATGGCTACACCTTC. Its translation is CASSIPNYGYTF.